The text below deals with one T cell receptor (beta chain). What it recognizes is unknown. The V end lost 2 bases, the J end lost 6 bases, and 11 bases lay between the germline ends. Germline CDR1 GTSNPN, CDR2 SVGIG (reference sequence). The CDR3 has 13 amino acids. The sample is drawn from a study of T cell clonotyping in hematopoietic cell transplantation. Findings of the study overall: Few recipient clonotypes overlapped donors; over 95% were de novo at given depth.

Produced via immunoSEQ multiplex PCR; TCRdb's table is partial and in-frame only. The table lists about 18,000 clones, roughly 80% of them singletons, with around 15% in the top ten. The specimen was peripheral blood mononuclear cells. The genes are TRBV30 and TRBJ2-1; D is unclear. This clonotype was obtained from a man aged 55 to 70 in good health. Some clones in this sample may be carry-over from other donors' samples. The CDR3 DNA reads TGTGCCTGGAGTCTTGTCCGGGCCAATGAGCAGTTCTTC. Translated: CAWSLVRANEQFF.